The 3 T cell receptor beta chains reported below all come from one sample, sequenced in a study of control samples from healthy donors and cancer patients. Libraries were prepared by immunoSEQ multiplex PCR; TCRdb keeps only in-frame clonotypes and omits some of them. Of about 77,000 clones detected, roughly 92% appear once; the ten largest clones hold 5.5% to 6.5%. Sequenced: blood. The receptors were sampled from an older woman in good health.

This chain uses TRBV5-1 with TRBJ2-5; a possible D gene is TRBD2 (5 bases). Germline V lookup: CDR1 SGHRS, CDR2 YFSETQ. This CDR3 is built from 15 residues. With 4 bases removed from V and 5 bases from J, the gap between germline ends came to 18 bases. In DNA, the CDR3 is TGCGCCAGCAGCCAAAGCGGAAGTATGATGGAGACCCAGTACTTC. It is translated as CASSQSGSMMETQYF.

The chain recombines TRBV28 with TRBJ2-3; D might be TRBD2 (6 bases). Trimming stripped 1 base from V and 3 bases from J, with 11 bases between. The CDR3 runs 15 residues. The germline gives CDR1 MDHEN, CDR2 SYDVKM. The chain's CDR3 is CASSLSGAGTDTQYF. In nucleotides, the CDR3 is TGTGCCAGCAGTTTATCGGGAGCCGGTACAGATACGCAGTATTTT.

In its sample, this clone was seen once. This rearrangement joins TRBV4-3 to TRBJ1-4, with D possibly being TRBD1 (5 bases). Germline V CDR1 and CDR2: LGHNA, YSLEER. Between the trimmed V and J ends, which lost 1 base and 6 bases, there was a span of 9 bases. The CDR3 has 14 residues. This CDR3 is CASSQGGRDEKLFF. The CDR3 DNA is TGCGCCAGCAGCCAAGGGGGGAGAGATGAAAAACTGTTTTTT.